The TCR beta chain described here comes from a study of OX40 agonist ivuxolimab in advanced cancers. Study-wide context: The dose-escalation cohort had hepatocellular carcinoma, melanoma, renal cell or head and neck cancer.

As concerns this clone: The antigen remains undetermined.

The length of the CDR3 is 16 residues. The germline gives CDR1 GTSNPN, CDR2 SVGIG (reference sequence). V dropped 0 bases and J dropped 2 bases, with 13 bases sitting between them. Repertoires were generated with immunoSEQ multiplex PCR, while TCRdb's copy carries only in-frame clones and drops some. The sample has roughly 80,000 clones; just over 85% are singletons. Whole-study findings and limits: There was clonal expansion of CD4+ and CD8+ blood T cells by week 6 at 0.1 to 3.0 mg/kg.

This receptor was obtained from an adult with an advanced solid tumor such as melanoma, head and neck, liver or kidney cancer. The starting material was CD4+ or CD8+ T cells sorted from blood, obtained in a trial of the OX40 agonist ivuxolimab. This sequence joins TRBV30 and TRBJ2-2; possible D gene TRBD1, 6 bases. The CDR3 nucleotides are TGTGCCTGGAGTGTAGGTCCCAGGGGAAACACCGGGGAGCTGTTTTTT. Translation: CAWSVGPRGNTGELFF.